Each of the 7 T cell receptor beta chains below was sequenced from the same sample in a study of shared T cell receptors in the human thymus. Data came from immunoSEQ multiplex PCR; TCRdb stores just in-frame clones and leaves some out. Here the sample spans some 760,000 clones, 70% to 90% being singletons. Separately, the same data were catalogued under a study of human thymus T cells.

Sequenced material: thymocytes. The origin of the receptors is a girl less than two years old with a congenital heart defect.

This chain connects TRBV29-1 to TRBJ2-1; 7 bases fit TRBD1. Germline V gene sequence: CDR1 SQVTM, CDR2 ANQGSEA. V lost 8 bases and J lost 0; bases outside the gene matches: 22. The CDR3 runs to 19 residues. CDR3 DNA sequence: TGCAGCTCCGGAAATACAGGGGAACCCCCCCTAAGCTCCTACAATGAGCAGTTCTTC. Protein product: CSSGNTGEPPLSSYNEQFF.

The rearrangement joins TRBV6-5 to TRBJ2-7; 7 bases are shared with TRBD1. J lost 0 bases, V lost 2 bases, and 1 base had no gene match. The CDR3 runs 14 residues. In germline, CDR1 is MNHEY, CDR2 SVGAGI. The CDR3 DNA follows: TGTGCCAGCAGTTACGGGGACAGCTCCTACGAGCAGTACTTC. It encodes CASSYGDSSYEQYF.

V and J are TRBV6-6 and TRBJ1-1; D may be TRBD1 (6 bases). V lost 5 bases, J lost 5 bases, and 12 bases lay in between. CDR1 is MNHNY and CDR2 is SVGAGI in the germline V gene (reference sequence). This CDR3 is 13 amino acids long. The CDR3 coding sequence is TGTGCCAGCAGTACGGGGGGCGAGACTGAAGCTTTCTTT. This encodes CASSTGGETEAFF.

The rearrangement uses TRBV4-1 and TRBJ1-2; tentatively, D is TRBD1 (6 bases). The CDR3 spans 15 residues. Trimming took 4 bases from V and 0 from J, leaving 12 bases between them. Germline CDR1 and CDR2: MGHRA and YSYEKL. The CDR3 nucleotides read TGCGCCAGCAGCCTAGGGACACGAGCTAACTATGGCTACACCTTC. Encoded protein: CASSLGTRANYGYTF.

This chain uses TRBV2 with TRBJ1-1; 10 bases match TRBD1. This CDR3 spans 13 amino acids. The J segment lost 4 bases and the V segment lost 7 bases, leaving 3 bases of the junction unmatched. Germline loops: CDR1 SNHLY, CDR2 FYNNEI. CDR3 sequence reads: CASTGTGVTEAFF. CDR3 nucleotide sequence: TGTGCCAGCACCGGGACAGGGGTCACTGAAGCTTTCTTT.

V and J are TRBV6-6 and TRBJ2-3; a possible D gene is TRBD2 (7 bases). This CDR3 has 15 amino acids. Per the germline V gene, CDR1 is MNHNY and CDR2 is SVGAGI (reference sequence). Between the trimmed V and J ends, which lost 6 bases and 4 bases, there was a span of 17 bases. The CDR3 bases are TGTGCCAGCAGGGGAGGCGGGGGACATTCAGATACGCAGTATTTT. Amino acids: CASRGGGGHSDTQYF.

V and J are TRBV7-2 and TRBJ1-4; perhaps TRBD1 as D (5 bases). The CDR3 contains 15 residues. Germline lookup yields CDR1 SGHTA and CDR2 FQGNSA. V lost 5 bases and J lost 3, with 13 bases in between. The DNA of the CDR3 is TGTGCCAGCAGCCGTGGAGGGGTTGCTAATGAAAAACTGTTTTTT. Protein: CASSRGGVANEKLFF.